The source of this TCR beta chain is a study of cytomegalovirus exposure and HLA in healthy donors (dated by TCRdb to the late 2010s). Broadly, across the study: An earlier analysis of approximately 640 of the donors reported more than 250 Gb of sequence data and 117 million unique TCR beta sequences from about 200 million T cells. About 310 gigabases of sequencing data and approximately 85 million unique TCR sequences were included in an early release covering 500 to 750 HLA-typed donors. Among the roughly 370 genotyped donors, around 81% belonged to the genetic ancestry cluster associated with self-reported Caucasian donors. The study aimed to test whether cataloging public T cell receptors could reveal signatures of past pathogen exposure. The study profiled the T cell repertoires of hundreds of subjects by immunosequencing and related them to cytomegalovirus serostatus. In addition to the first cohort of roughly 700 subjects, a separate validation cohort of about 120 different subjects was used. To predict cytomegalovirus infection status, the study brought together high-throughput TCR immunosequencing, statistical association of individual TCRs with disease status, and machine learning. In a later analysis, previously published TCR beta repertoires from several hundred donors were re-analyzed and high-resolution HLA genotyping was added so that TCR occurrence patterns could be studied. Rather than drawing on any new phenotypic data, the later analysis identified candidate immune exposures from TCR beta sequences and the way those sequences occurred across donors. An earlier analysis of fewer than 750 of the donors used high-throughput TCR beta sequencing to judge whether each TCR beta V gene segment behaved as functional or pseudogenic. Donor age, sex, ethnicity and CMV serostatus were collected together with the repertoire data. A later genetic analysis used genome-wide SNP genotypes for about three fifths of the 666 donors, treating that subset as a discovery cohort. All discovery cohort repertoires had been generated using a single sequencing platform. HLA typing included class I and class II loci at four-digit resolution. The number of donors typed differed by locus, with roughly 620-630 for A, B, C, DRB1 and DQB1, roughly 520 for DQA1, about 610 for DPA1, and under 490 for DPB1. Several DR-DQ haplotypes were treated as single units for association and clustering because of strong linkage in the cohort. On average, roughly 240,000 unique TCR beta nucleotide sequences were sequenced per donor among a few hundred genotyped donors of the cohort, with about 19% of those sequences being non-productive.

Comments on this clone: No antigen is known for it. No much larger clone exists at a distance of one base, and base qualities are not known.

Including cysteine and phenylalanine, the CDR3 has 14 amino acids. Only CDR3 DNA remains: 42 bases, in frame from the first base. The germline V gene supplies CDR1 SGHRS and CDR2 YFSETQ. V lost 7 bases and J lost 4 bases; the stretch between them is 15 bases long. In total, approximately 610 healthy bone marrow donors made up the cohort. At the time of sampling, all cohort members were nominally healthy, though unrecorded immune exposures were likely present. The donor tested CMV seropositive and was one of the 289 seropositive cohort members. A peripheral blood sample was collected from each donor, and TCR beta sequencing was performed on peripheral blood mononuclear cells. The Qiagen DNeasy Blood Extraction Kit was used to extract genomic DNA from the blood cell samples. The method behind the library was the immunoSEQ multiplex PCR assay. A mixture of 60 forward primers for TCR Vbeta segments and 13 reverse primers for TCR Jbeta segments was used in the multiplex PCR. Amplification of the CDR3 region of rearranged TCR beta genes was performed with a multiplex PCR assay on genomic DNA. The Illumina HiSeq System was used to sequence the amplified TCR beta libraries as 87-base-pair reads. The paper's processing steps were these. A later analysis counted about 80 million unique TCR beta chains across the 600 to 850 repertoires, and roughly 11 million of these chains were shared by at least two donors. Raw reads were error-corrected and collapsed into unique sequences with a nearest-neighbor algorithm that merged closely related sequences to remove PCR and sequencing errors. CDR3 sequences were aligned to IMGT reference sequences to assign V, D and J gene segments. For a sequence to be retained, at least a six-nucleotide match to both a V gene segment and a J gene segment was required. A rearrangement was called productive if the CDR3 had no stop codons and remained in frame with V and J, and every other rearrangement was called non-productive. Following IMGT convention, CDR3 was defined as the stretch from the second conserved V-encoded cysteine to the conserved J-encoded phenylalanine. In an earlier analysis of roughly 610 of the donors, sequences lacking an unambiguous match to a single V gene segment were excluded. In an earlier analysis of roughly 500 of the donors, V segments were called functional above 56.7% productive rearrangements and were called segregating when the between-donor standard deviation exceeded 5%. A statistical classification framework was built to diagnose cytomegalovirus status from the catalog of TCR beta chain sequences. In a later analysis, TCR nucleotide sequences were compared against IMGT/GENE-DB human TR gene sequences so that V and J genes could be assigned. In a later analysis, CDR3 sequences and most-parsimonious VDJ recombination scenarios were assigned using the TCRdist pipeline. A later analysis defined each TCR beta chain by its CDR3 amino acid sequence plus V-gene family, and excluded reads lacking a unique V-gene family. In a later analysis, approximately 590 highly shared, low-generation-probability nucleotide sequences were removed to address suspected cross-contamination and a sequencing artifact. A later analysis calculated a clonal expansion index for each public chain from normalized within-repertoire ranks of inferred template counts. In a later analysis, generation probabilities were computed with a VDJ recombination model fitted to out-of-frame rearrangements, and the resulting probabilities were checked against IGoR. In a later analysis, hypergeometric tests were used to score TCR-TCR, TCR-HLA and TCR-CMV co-occurrence, with a repertoire-size bias correction applied to TCR pairs. A later analysis estimated false discovery rates by permuting HLA or CMV assignments 20 times. In a later analysis, co-occurring TCRs were grouped using DBSCAN, and TCRdist sequence similarity was added for clustering within HLA-allele-positive subsets. Repertoires with fewer than 30,000 or more than 120,000 public chains were left out of co-occurrence clustering, as were five repertoires with anomalous nucleotide sharing. TCRdb took this table from immuneACCESS and kept in-frame rearrangements with V and J called. Such tables lack part of the clones; where checked against another copy, unresolved V genes explain under half of the gap, and the rest is unexplained. V and J calls and clone size come straight from that table; D and trimming were deduced from the DNA. This sample is represented by 150,000 to 200,000 clones; 60% to 80% of them were singletons. The biggest ten clones account for just under 6.5% of the sample.

What the study reported, not specific to this receptor: This cohort had only TCR beta chains sequenced, and the lack of alpha or paired-chain data limited which features could be detected. Because counts were too low, 15 to 20 rarely observed V segments, including chromosome 9 orphons, were excluded from the earlier analysis of 587 of the donors. In both the original and validation cohorts, the classifier was reported to diagnose cytomegalovirus status with high specificity and sensitivity. A later analysis associated about 16,000 TCR beta sequences with specific HLA alleles at a false discovery rate of 0.05. The presence/absence analyses assumed that sequencing depth was roughly uniform across donors, and that assumption may not be true. The 87-base-pair reads could not distinguish some IMGT-functional V segments, including TRBV6-2 and TRBV6-3, so those segments were excluded. In vitro tests confirmed that a few of the cytomegalovirus-associated TCR beta chains recognize cytomegalovirus antigens. Most TCR sequences were observed very rarely across donors, whereas some public TCRs were present in many individuals. A later analysis found that HLA-associated TCR beta chains were more clonally expanded and had lower generation probabilities than equally common non-associated chains. HLA typing was unavailable for some donors at each locus, so association tests used only the typed subset. The sequencing pipeline was judged likely to have produced a cluster of highly shared sequence variants as a technical artifact. The authors suggested that the approach could potentially be generalized to other disease states and immunological phenotypes. A further reported finding was that TCR beta sequences accurately predicted the HLA-A and HLA-B alleles for most subjects in the first cohort. An earlier analysis of approximately 540 of the donors showed that most TCR beta V segments appeared in productive rearrangements either about 87% or about 30% of the time, which broadly matched IMGT annotations. Correlated functional status among segregating V segments might be attributable to linkage disequilibrium, but an unknown experimental factor could not be ruled out. The study listed approximately 150 TCR beta chains as associated with cytomegalovirus. Strong co-occurrence of HLA alleles, especially DR and DQ, made assigning TCR associations to individual alleles difficult. A later genetic analysis associated a missense DCLRE1C variant with V-gene and J-gene trimming of TCR beta chains, and an independent cohort replicated the association. According to a later genetic analysis, donors in an Asian-associated ancestry cluster had fewer N-insertions in productive TCRs than the approximately 610-donor mean. CMV serostatus was the only immune exposure information available for the cohort. According to a later analysis, TCR association rates differed among HLA loci, with DRB1 alleles showing the most associated TCRs and HLA-C alleles showing the fewest. Most CMV-associated TCR beta chains appeared to be HLA-restricted in a later analysis, and the HLA associations seemed to be driven largely by CMV exposure. According to a later analysis, parvovirus B19, influenza, CMV and Epstein-Barr virus appeared linked to several top co-occurrence clusters.

The sequencing input was PBMCs. The chain is assembled from TRBV5-1 and TRBJ2-1; no D gene call is confident. This receptor was obtained from a man aged 40-49 years in good health and CMV-seropositive. The CDR3 protein: CASRYLDSYNEQFF. The nucleotides read TGCGCCAGCCGTTATCTAGACTCATACAATGAGCAGTTCTTC. The CDR3 plus the reference TRBV5-1 and TRBJ2-1 genes for the other parts give the full variable domain: KAGVTQTPRYLIKTRGQQVTLSCSPISGHRSVSWYQQTPGQGLQFLFEYFSETQRNKGNFPGRFSGRQFSNSRSEMNVSTLELGDSALYLCASRYLDSYNEQFFGPGTRLTVL.